This TCR beta chain was found in a study of neoadjuvant nivolumab and ipilimumab in lung cancer. TCRdb keeps only in-frame clones here, not all; method: immunoSEQ multiplex PCR. Among about 4,000 clones listed, less than 80% were seen once. General observations from the study: TCR sequencing covered a small number of samples.

This clone came up a few times. Its specificity is not known. With 6 bases clipped from V and 6 bases from J, the junction kept 9 bases outside the gene matches. The CDR3 totals 15 residues. The germline gives CDR1 SGHTA, CDR2 FQGNSA. The chain uses TRBV7-2 and TRBJ2-7, with TRBD2 matching over 12 bases. The material sequenced was peripheral blood, taken after neoadjuvant nivolumab, alone or with ipilimumab, at or shortly before surgery. The sequence came from an adult with non-small cell lung cancer. The chain's CDR3 is CASSSGLAGPFEQYF. CDR3 sequence (DNA): TGTGCCAGCAGTTCCGGACTAGCGGGGCCGTTCGAGCAGTACTTC.